The clone carrying this T cell receptor beta chain was recorded once. Its antigen is still unknown. Amplification used 60 Vbeta primers and 13 Jbeta primers. Assay: immunoSEQ multiplex PCR; the TCRdb copy retains only in-frame clones and omits some. The sample shows about 120,000 clones, over 60% of them seen only once. These data are taken from a study of cytomegalovirus exposure and HLA in healthy donors. For the study at large: An earlier analysis found 100 million or so unique TCR beta sequences from approximately 190 million T cells. Study results and limitations: In an earlier analysis, most TCR beta V segments were productive about 87% or about 30% of the time. Later analysis identified a missense DCLRE1C variant that was linked to TCR beta V- and J-gene trimming.

J lost 10 bases, V lost 0 bases, and 4 bases had no gene match. Germline lookup yields CDR1 SGHAT and CDR2 FQNNGV. The CDR3 runs 15 residues. The sequencing sample was made of PBMCs. The chain links TRBV11-2 to TRBJ2-1; TRBD2 matches 12 bases. The receptor comes from an older woman in good health and CMV-seropositive. CDR3 region: CASSLDTSGRQEQFF. Here the CDR3 DNA reads TGTGCCAGCAGCTTAGATACTAGCGGGAGGCAGGAGCAGTTCTTC.